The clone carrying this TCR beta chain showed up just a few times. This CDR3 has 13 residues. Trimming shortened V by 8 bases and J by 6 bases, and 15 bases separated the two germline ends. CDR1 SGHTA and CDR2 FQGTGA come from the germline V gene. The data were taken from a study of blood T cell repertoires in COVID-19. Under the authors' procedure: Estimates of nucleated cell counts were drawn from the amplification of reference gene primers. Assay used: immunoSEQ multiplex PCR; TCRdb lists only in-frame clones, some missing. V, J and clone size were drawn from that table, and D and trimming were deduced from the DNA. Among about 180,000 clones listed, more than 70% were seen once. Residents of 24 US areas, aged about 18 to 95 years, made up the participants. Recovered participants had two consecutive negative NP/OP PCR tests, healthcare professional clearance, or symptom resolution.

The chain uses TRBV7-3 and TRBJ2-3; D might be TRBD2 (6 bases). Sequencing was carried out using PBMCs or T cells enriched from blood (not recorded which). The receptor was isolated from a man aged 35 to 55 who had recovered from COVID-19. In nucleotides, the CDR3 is TGTGCCAGCGGGGCCGGGGCGGGGGATACGCAGTATTTT. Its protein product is CASGAGAGDTQYF.